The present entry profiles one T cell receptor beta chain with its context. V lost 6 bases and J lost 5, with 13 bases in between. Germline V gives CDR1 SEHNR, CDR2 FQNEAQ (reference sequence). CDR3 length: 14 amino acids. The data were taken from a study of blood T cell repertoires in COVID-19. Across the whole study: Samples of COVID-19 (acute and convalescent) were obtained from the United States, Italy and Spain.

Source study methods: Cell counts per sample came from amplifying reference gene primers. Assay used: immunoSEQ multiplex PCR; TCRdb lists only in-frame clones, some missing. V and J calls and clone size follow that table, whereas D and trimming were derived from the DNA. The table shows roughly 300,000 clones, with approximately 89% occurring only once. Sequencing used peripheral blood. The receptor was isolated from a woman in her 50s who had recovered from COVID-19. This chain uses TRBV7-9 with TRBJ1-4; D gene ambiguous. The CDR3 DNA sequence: TGTGCCAGCAGACGAGGCGGGGAAAATGAAAAACTGTTTTTT. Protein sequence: CASRRGGENEKLFF.